This T cell receptor (beta chain) was recovered during a study of beta chain features in type 1 diabetes. Overall study context: The patient and healthy donor groups were comparable for age, gender and cell yields. Overall study results and limits: Type 1 diabetes patients had TCRB CDR3s that were shorter (moderately but significantly so) in all four CD4+ subsets. Junctions at VDJ sites from type 1 diabetes patients had fewer insertions and more deletions.

Sequencing targeted expressed TCRB transcripts, as all isolated RNA had been reverse transcribed. TCRdb keeps only in-frame clones here, not all; method: immunoSEQ multiplex PCR. The sample carries roughly 180,000 clones, almost 8% recorded once. Regarding this clone: The antigen is undetermined.

Sorting that relied on CD45RO/CCR7/CD25/CD127/CD95/CD27 yielded CD4+ naive, central memory, regulatory and stem cell-like memory cells. In all sorted populations, purity surpassed 95%. The trim removed 6 bases at V and 6 bases at J, leaving 14 bases unmatched. This CDR3 has 16 amino acids. CDR1 and CDR2 (germline): SGHVS, FQNEAQ. Input material: central memory CD4+ T cells from blood. The clonotype originates from a man aged 18 to 29 with type 1 diabetes. The genes are TRBV7-8 and TRBJ2-7, with TRBD2 identical over 10 bases. CDR3 nucleotide sequence: TGTGCCAGCAGGCCAGGGGCTAGCGGGAGAACCCGCGAGCAGTACTTC. Protein sequence: CASRPGASGRTREQYF.